The 15 T cell receptor beta chains listed next were all sequenced from one sample in a study of OX40 agonist ivuxolimab in advanced cancers. Sequencing used immunoSEQ multiplex PCR; TCRdb keeps in-frame clones, though not all of them. The table includes about 110,000 clones, approximately 89% detected once. This specimen was CD4+ or CD8+ T cells sorted from blood, taken in a trial of the OX40 agonist ivuxolimab. All receptors come from an adult with an advanced solid tumor such as melanoma, head and neck, liver or kidney cancer.

In its sample, this clone was seen a few times. This chain connects TRBV9 to TRBJ2-2; D remains unclear. This CDR3 has 14 residues. The V end lost 0 bases, the J end lost 6 bases, and 9 bases lay between the germline ends. Germline V CDR1 and CDR2: SGDLS, YYNGEE. The CDR3 coding sequence is TGTGCCAGCAGCGTAGCTAACGGTGCCGGGGAGCTGTTTTTT. Amino acids: CASSVANGAGELFF.

The CDR3 DNA reads as TGTGCCAGCAGCGGTGCTGAGGGGTACTTAGAGACCCAGTACTTC. Translating it yields CASSGAEGYLETQYF. The rearrangement uses TRBV5-6 and TRBJ2-5; D possibly uses TRBD1 or TRBD2 (5 bases each). Germline V gene sequence: CDR1 SGHDT, CDR2 YYEEEE. This CDR3 is 15 amino acids long. The ends were cut back, 4 bases at V and 4 bases at J, with 17 bases in the middle.

This chain joins TRBV2 and TRBJ2-5; a weak D match, TRBD1 (5 bases). The CDR3 contains 17 residues. The ends were cut back, 0 bases at V and 3 bases at J, with 17 bases in the middle. Germline CDR1 is SNHLY and CDR2 is FYNNEI. The CDR3 region is CASSEAEVPGKKETQYF. In DNA form, the CDR3 reads TGTGCCAGCAGTGAAGCTGAGGTTCCAGGGAAAAAAGAGACCCAGTACTTC.

This clone turned up a few times. V is TRBV28 and J is TRBJ2-7, with D unclear. CDR1 and CDR2 (germline): MDHEN, SYDVKM. The CDR3 extends over 12 amino acids. The V and J ends lost 6 bases and 4 bases respectively, with 10 bases between them. The CDR3 DNA is TGTGCCAGCAGGTTTGACCCATACGAGCAGTACTTC. Its translation is CASRFDPYEQYF.

The chain has TRBV7-8 and TRBJ2-2; D not resolved. V was pared by 2 bases and J by 1 base, with 8 bases between. The CDR3 extends over 15 amino acids. The germline CDR1 and CDR2 sequences are SGHVS and FQNEAQ. The DNA for the CDR3 is TGTGCCAGCAGCTTACAGGTGGTGAACACCGGGGAGCTGTTTTTT. It translates to CASSLQVVNTGELFF.

V is TRBV11-2 and J is TRBJ2-1; 7 bases agree with TRBD1. Germline V gene sequence: CDR1 SGHAT, CDR2 FQNNGV. The CDR3 has 14 amino acids. Trimming at V came to 5 bases and at J to 7 bases, leaving 8 bases not matched to a gene. This CDR3 is CASSTLTGKNEQFF. The CDR3, as DNA: TGTGCCAGCAGCACGCTGACAGGGAAGAATGAGCAGTTCTTC.

This chain uses TRBV19 with TRBJ1-2; 7 bases agree with TRBD1. V was pared by 5 bases and J by 4 bases, with 7 bases of the junction left unmatched. CDR1 and CDR2 (germline): LNHDA, SQIVND (reference sequence). This CDR3 spans 14 amino acids. CDR3 DNA sequence: TGTGCCAGTAGTTTTACAGGGACAGTCTATGGCTACACCTTC. Translating it yields CASSFTGTVYGYTF.

The chain carries TRBV7-2 and TRBJ2-3; unclear D gene. Germline CDR1 is SGHTA and CDR2 is FQGNSA. V lost 2 bases and J lost 4, with 10 bases in between. This CDR3 has 14 residues. The chain's CDR3 is CASSLRAGADTQYF. For the CDR3, the DNA is TGTGCCAGCAGCTTAAGGGCTGGCGCAGATACGCAGTATTTT.

Only one count was recorded for this clone. The V gene is TRBV4-3, the J gene TRBJ1-6, with 8 bases lining up with TRBD1. This CDR3 is built from 16 residues. Trimming took 0 bases from V and 7 from J; bases not matched to a gene: 5. The germline V gene has CDR1 LGHNA and CDR2 YSLEER. The CDR3 here is CASSQDGRQGNSPLHF. In nucleotides, the CDR3 is TGCGCCAGCAGCCAAGATGGGAGACAGGGGAATTCACCCCTCCACTTT.

The V gene is TRBV5-6, the J gene TRBJ2-1, with D possibly TRBD2 on 5 matching bases. Trimming pared 5 bases from V and 10 bases from J, leaving 19 bases between. The V gene's germline CDR1 is SGHDT and CDR2 YYEEEE. The CDR3 spans 14 residues. The CDR3 nucleotides are TGTGCCAGCAGTCCCGGGATCCTACTTCGCGAGCAGTTCTTC. Translating it yields CASSPGILLREQFF. Using reference TRBV5-6 and TRBJ2-1 for the parts outside the CDR3, the full variable domain is DAGVTQSPTHLIKTRGQQVTLRCSPKSGHDTVSWYQQALGQGPQFIFQYYEEEERQRGNFPDRFSGHQFPNYSSELNVNALLLGDSALYLCASSPGILLREQFFGPGTRLTVL.

The V gene is TRBV6-5, the J gene TRBJ1-2; D remains ambiguous. The CDR3 is 14 residues long. V dropped 6 bases and J dropped 6 bases, with 17 bases sitting between them. The germline V gene has CDR1 MNHEY and CDR2 SVGAGI. CDR3: CASSLVEGMDGYTF. Here the CDR3 DNA reads TGTGCCAGCAGCCTTGTGGAAGGGATGGATGGCTACACCTTC.

CDR3 coding DNA: TGTGCCAGCAGCTTAGAAAGGGAGTCACCCCTCCACTTT. It specifies CASSLERESPLHF. The V and J genes are TRBV7-6 and TRBJ1-6; the D is unclear. CDR1 SGHVS and CDR2 FNYEAQ come from the germline V gene. Trimming took 1 base from V and 10 from J, leaving 8 bases between them. The CDR3 is 13 amino acids. The complete variable domain, with remaining parts taken from reference TRBV7-6 and TRBJ1-6, reads GAGVSQSPRYKVTKRGQDVALRCDPISGHVSLYWYRQALGQGPEFLTYFNYEAQQDKSGLPNDRFSAERPEGSISTLTIQRTEQRDSAMYRCASSLERESPLHFGNGTRLTVT.

This clone was found once. This CDR3 is also generated by other DNA sequences in the sample. This sequence joins TRBV5-1 and TRBJ2-3; D not certain. CDR1 and CDR2 (germline): SGHRS, YFSETQ. The length of the CDR3 is 15 residues. Trimming cost V 0 bases and J 0 bases, with 8 bases left between them. The CDR3 protein is CASSLEGGSTDTQYF. CDR3 bases: TGCGCCAGCAGCTTGGAGGGCGGTAGCACAGATACGCAGTATTTT.

The rearrangement uses TRBV28 and TRBJ2-7; the match to TRBD1 covers 8 bases. The J segment lost 5 bases and the V segment lost 1 base, leaving 10 bases of the junction unmatched. The CDR3 extends over 16 amino acids. From germline, CDR1 is MDHEN and CDR2 SYDVKM. CDR3 residues: CASSLLRGRGQHEQYF. The CDR3 bases are TGTGCCAGCAGTTTATTACGGGGCAGGGGGCAGCACGAGCAGTACTTC.

The chain couples TRBV6-6 to TRBJ2-7; possibly TRBD1 or TRBD2 for D (5 bases each). This CDR3 spans 14 amino acids. Deletions cut 5 bases from V and 3 bases from J, with 14 bases between. Germline CDR1 reads MNHNY; CDR2 reads SVGAGI (reference sequence). CDR3 nucleotide sequence: TGTGCCAGCAGTCCCGGGACCGTGATCTACGAGCAGTACTTC. Protein product: CASSPGTVIYEQYF.